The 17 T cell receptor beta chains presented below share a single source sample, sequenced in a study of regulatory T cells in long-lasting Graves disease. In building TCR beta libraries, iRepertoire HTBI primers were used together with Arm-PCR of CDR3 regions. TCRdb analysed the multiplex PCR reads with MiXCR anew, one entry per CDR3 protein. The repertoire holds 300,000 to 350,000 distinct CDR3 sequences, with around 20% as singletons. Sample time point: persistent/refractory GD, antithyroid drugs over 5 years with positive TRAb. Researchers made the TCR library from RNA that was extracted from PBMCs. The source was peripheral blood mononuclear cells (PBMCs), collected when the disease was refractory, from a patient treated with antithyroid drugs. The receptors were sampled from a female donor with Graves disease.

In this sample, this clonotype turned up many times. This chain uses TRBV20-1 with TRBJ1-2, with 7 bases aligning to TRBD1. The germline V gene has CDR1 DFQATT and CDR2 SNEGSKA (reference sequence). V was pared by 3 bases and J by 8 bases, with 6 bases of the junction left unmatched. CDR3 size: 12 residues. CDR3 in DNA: TGCAGTGCTAGCCTAGGGGGCCGGGGCTACACCTTC. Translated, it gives CSASLGGRGYTF.

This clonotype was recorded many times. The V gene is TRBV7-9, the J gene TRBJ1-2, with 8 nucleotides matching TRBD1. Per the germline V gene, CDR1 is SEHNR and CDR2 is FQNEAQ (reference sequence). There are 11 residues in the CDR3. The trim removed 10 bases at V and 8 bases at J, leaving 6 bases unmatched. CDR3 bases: TGTGCCACCCCGGACAGGGCCGGCTACACCTTC. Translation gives CATPDRAGYTF.

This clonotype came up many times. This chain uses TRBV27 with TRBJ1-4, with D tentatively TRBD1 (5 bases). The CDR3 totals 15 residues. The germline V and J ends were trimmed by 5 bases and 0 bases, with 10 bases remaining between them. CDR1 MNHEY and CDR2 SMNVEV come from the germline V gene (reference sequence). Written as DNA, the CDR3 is TGTGCCAGCAGTCGATCCAGGGCAACTAATGAAAAACTGTTTTTT. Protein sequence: CASSRSRATNEKLFF.

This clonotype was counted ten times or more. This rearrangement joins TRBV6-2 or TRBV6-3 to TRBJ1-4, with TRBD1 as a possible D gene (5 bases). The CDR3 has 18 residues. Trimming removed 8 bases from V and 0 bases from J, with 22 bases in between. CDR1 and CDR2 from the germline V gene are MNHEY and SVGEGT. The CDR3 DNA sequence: TGTGCCAGCTCAGAGGGGCGCCTTCTTGCTACAACTAATGAAAAACTGTTTTTT. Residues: CASSEGRLLATTNEKLFF.

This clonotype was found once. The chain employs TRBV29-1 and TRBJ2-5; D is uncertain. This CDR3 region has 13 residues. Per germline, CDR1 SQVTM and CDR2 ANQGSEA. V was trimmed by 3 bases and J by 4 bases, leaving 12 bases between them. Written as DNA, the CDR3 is TGCAGCGTTGAGGGCTTGGTAGTAGAGACCCAGTACTTC. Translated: CSVEGLVVETQYF.

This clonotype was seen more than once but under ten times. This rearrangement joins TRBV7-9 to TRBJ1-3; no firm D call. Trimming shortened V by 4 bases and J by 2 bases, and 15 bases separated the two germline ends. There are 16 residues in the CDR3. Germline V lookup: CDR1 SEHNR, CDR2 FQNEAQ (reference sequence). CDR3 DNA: TGTGCCAGCAGCTCATGGACTGCGGAGGCTGGAAACACCATATATTTT. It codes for CASSSWTAEAGNTIYF.

The CDR3 sequence: CASSFRGPNTEAFF. The CDR3 DNA follows: TGTGCCAGCAGTTTCAGGGGGCCGAACACTGAAGCTTTCTTT. This chain links TRBV28 with TRBJ1-1; 8 positions match TRBD1. The CDR3 runs to 14 residues. Unmatched junction bases numbered 1, after V lost 3 bases and J lost 1 base. Per the germline V gene, CDR1 is MDHEN and CDR2 is SYDVKM.

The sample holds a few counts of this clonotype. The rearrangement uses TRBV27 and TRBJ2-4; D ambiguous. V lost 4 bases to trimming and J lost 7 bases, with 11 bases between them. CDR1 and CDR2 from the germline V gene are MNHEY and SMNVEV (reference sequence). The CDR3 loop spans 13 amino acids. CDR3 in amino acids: CASSSTPGNIQYF. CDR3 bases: TGTGCCAGCAGTTCCACTCCCGGTAACATTCAGTACTTC.

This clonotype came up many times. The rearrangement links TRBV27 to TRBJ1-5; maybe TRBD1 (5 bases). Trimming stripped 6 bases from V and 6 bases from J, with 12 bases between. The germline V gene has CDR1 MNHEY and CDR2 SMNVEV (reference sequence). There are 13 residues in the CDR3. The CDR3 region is CASSAGGGQPQHF. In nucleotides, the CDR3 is TGTGCCAGCAGCGCCGGGGGGGGTCAGCCCCAGCATTTT.

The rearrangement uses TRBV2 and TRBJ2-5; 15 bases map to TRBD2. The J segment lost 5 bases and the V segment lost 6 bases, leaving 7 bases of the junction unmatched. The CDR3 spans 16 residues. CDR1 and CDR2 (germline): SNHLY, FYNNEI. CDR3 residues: CASRLGTSGGRETQYF. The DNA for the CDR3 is TGTGCCAGCAGACTCGGGACTAGCGGGGGGAGGGAGACCCAGTACTTC.

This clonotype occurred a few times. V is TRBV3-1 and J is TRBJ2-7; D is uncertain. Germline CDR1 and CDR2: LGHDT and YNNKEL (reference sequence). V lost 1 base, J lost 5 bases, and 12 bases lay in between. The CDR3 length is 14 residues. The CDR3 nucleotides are TGTGCCAGCAGCCAAGGTGTAACTCGGAACGAGCAGTACTTC. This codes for CASSQGVTRNEQYF.

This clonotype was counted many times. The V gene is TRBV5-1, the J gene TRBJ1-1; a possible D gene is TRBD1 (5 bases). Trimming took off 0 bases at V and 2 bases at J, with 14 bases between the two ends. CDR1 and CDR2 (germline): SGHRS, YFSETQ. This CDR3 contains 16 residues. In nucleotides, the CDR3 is TGCGCCAGCAGCTTGGGCGACAGAGAACAAAACACTGAAGCTTTCTTT. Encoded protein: CASSLGDREQNTEAFF.

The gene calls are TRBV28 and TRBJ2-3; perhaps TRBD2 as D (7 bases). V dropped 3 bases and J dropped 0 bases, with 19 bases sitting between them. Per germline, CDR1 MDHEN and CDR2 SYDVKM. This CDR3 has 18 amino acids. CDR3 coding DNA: TGTGCCAGCAGTTTGCAATACCCGGAGGGGGGGAGCACAGATACGCAGTATTTT. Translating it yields CASSLQYPEGGSTDTQYF. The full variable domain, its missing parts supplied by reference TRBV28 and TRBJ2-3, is DVKVTQSSRYLVKRTGEKVFLECVQDMDHENMFWYRQDPGLGLRLIYFSYDVKMKEKGDIPEGYSVSREKKERFSLILESASTNQTSMYLCASSLQYPEGGSTDTQYFGPGTRLTVL.

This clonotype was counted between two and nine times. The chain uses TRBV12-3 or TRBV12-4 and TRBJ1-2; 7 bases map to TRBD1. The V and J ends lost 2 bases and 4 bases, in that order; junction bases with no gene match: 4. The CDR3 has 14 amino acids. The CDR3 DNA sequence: TGTGCCAGCAGTTTACCAGGGGGGAGCTATGGCTACACCTTC. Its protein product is CASSLPGGSYGYTF.

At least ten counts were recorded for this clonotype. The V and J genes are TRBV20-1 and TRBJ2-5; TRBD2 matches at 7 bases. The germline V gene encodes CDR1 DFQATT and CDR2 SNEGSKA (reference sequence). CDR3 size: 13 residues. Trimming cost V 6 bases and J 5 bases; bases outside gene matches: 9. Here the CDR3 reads CSAGRGQRETQYF. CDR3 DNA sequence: TGCAGTGCGGGGAGGGGCCAAAGGGAGACCCAGTACTTC.

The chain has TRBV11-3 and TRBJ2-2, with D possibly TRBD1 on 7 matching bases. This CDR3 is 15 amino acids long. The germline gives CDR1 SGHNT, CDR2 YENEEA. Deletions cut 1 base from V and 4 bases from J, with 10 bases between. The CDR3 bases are TGTGCCAGCAGCTTAGTGGAGGGGGCCACCGGGGAGCTGTTTTTT. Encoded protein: CASSLVEGATGELFF. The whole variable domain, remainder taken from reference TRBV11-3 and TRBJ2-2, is EAGVVQSPRYKIIEKKQPVAFWCNPISGHNTLYWYLQNLGQGPELLIRYENEEAVDDSQLPKDRFSAERLKGVDSTLKIQPAELGDSAVYLCASSLVEGATGELFFGEGSRLTVL.

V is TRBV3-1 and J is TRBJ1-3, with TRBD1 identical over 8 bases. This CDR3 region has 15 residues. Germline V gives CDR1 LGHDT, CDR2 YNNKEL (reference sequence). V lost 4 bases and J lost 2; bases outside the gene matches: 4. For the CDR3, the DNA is TGTGCCAGCAGCCGCCAGGACAGGGCTGGAAACACCATATATTTT. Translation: CASSRQDRAGNTIYF.